One sample yielded the 5 T cell receptor beta chains listed below, sequenced in a study of early T cells in non-severe SARS-CoV-2 infection. MiXCR, run by TCRdb on the 5' RACE reads, gives a single entry per CDR3 protein. The table has about 76,000 distinct CDR3 sequences, approximately 11% seen once. The sample taken for sequencing was whole blood. These receptors were taken from an adult who was a healthcare worker with PCR-confirmed SARS-CoV-2 infection or an uninfected control (not recorded which).

Here the CDR3 reads CASSVRAGGQNNEQFF. The CDR3 DNA reads TGCGCCAGCAGCGTAAGAGCGGGGGGGCAAAACAATGAGCAGTTCTTC. V is TRBV5-1 and J is TRBJ2-1, with 10 bases matching TRBD2. Germline assignment: CDR1 SGHRS and CDR2 YFSETQ. The CDR3 is 16 residues long. Trimming at V came to 4 bases and at J to 5 bases, leaving 9 bases not matched to a gene.

In its sample, this clonotype was seen many times. The chain is built from TRBV5-1 and TRBJ2-7, with D uncertain. Trimming left V 5 bases short and J 0 bases short, with 12 bases between. The CDR3 is 14 amino acids. Per the germline V gene, CDR1 is SGHRS and CDR2 is YFSETQ. CDR3 DNA sequence: TGCGCCAGCAGTGCAGGAAGAGTCTCCTACGAGCAGTACTTC. Amino acid sequence: CASSAGRVSYEQYF.

This clonotype was observed at least ten times. The V and J genes are TRBV7-9 and TRBJ2-5; D uncertain. Trimming left V 5 bases short and J 1 base short, with 8 bases between. The CDR3 spans 13 residues. The germline V gene encodes CDR1 SEHNR and CDR2 FQNEAQ (reference sequence). CDR3 protein: CASSPFSQETQYF. CDR3 DNA sequence: TGTGCCAGCAGCCCATTCTCCCAAGAGACCCAGTACTTC.

This clonotype was observed at least ten times. This chain uses TRBV24-1 with TRBJ2-1; D gene unclear. CDR1 and CDR2 from the germline V gene are KGHDR and SFDVKD. The V end lost 5 bases, the J end lost 4 bases, and 8 bases lay between the germline ends. The CDR3 runs 13 residues. CDR3 DNA: TGTGCCACCAGTGCCCGAAATTACAATGAGCAGTTCTTC. As protein: CATSARNYNEQFF.

This clonotype was observed a handful of times. The chain carries TRBV24-1 and TRBJ2-1; 9 bases match TRBD1. Germline loops: CDR1 KGHDR, CDR2 SFDVKD. CDR3 length: 15 residues. Trimming cost V 3 bases and J 5 bases; bases outside gene matches: 4. CDR3 residues: CATSDRQGDNNEQFF. As DNA, the CDR3 is TGTGCCACCAGTGATAGACAGGGGGATAACAATGAGCAGTTCTTC.